Sequencing of this T cell receptor (beta chain) was carried out in a study of control samples from healthy donors and cancer patients. Produced via immunoSEQ multiplex PCR; TCRdb's table is partial and in-frame only. The sample consists of about 29,000 clones, roughly 85% of them appearing once. Germline CDR1 is SGHVS and CDR2 is FQNEAQ. The CDR3 covers 16 residues. The germline V and J ends were trimmed by 1 base and 0 bases, with 10 bases remaining between them. This TCR derives from a female donor with melanoma. This chain uses TRBV7-8 with TRBJ1-5; D is unresolved. The source material was formalin-fixed, paraffin-embedded tissue. CDR3 amino acids: CASSLEIVYSNQPQHF. CDR3 in DNA: TGTGCCAGCAGCTTAGAAATCGTTTATAGCAATCAGCCCCAGCATTTT. Variable domain in full (rest from reference TRBV7-8 and TRBJ1-5): GAGVSQSPRYKVAKRGQDVALRCDPISGHVSLFWYQQALGQGPEFLTYFQNEAQLDKSGLPSDRFFAERPEGSVSTLKIQRTQQEDSAVYLCASSLEIVYSNQPQHFGDGTRLSIL.